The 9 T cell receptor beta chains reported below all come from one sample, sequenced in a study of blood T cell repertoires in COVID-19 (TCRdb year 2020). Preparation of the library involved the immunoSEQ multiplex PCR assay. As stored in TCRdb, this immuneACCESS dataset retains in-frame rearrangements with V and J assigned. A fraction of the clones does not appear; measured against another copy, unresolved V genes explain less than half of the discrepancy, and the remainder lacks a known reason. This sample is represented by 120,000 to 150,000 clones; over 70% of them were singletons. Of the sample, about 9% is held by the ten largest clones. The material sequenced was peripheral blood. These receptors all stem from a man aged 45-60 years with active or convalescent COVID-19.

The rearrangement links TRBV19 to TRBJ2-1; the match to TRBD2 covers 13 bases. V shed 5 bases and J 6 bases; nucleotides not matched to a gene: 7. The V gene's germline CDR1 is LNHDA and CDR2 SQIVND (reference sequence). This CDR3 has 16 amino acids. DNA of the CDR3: TGTGCCAGTAGTTCCCCCGGGACTAGCGGGACCAATGAGCAGTTCTTC. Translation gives CASSSPGTSGTNEQFF.

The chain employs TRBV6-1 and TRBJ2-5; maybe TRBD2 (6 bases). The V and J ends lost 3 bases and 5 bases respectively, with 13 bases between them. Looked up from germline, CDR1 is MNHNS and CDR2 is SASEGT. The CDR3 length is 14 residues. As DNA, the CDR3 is TGTGCCAGCAGTGATGGGACTTGGGATGAGACCCAGTACTTC. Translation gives CASSDGTWDETQYF.

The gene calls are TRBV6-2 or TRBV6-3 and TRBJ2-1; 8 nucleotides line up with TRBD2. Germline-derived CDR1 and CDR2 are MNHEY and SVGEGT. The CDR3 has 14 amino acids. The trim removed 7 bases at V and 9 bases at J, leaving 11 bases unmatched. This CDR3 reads CASTPRTSYGEQFF. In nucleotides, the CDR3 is TGTGCCAGCACCCCCCGGACTAGCTACGGTGAGCAGTTCTTC.

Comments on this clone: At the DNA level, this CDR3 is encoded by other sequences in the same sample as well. For the CDR3, the DNA is TGTGCCAGCAGTTTCAGGGAAGGAGATACGCAGTATTTT. Translated, it gives CASSFREGDTQYF. The chain links TRBV27 to TRBJ2-3; D is possibly TRBD1 (5 bases). The CDR3 spans 13 residues. CDR1 is MNHEY and CDR2 is SMNVEV in the germline V gene (reference sequence). V dropped 3 bases and J dropped 5 bases, with 9 bases sitting between them.

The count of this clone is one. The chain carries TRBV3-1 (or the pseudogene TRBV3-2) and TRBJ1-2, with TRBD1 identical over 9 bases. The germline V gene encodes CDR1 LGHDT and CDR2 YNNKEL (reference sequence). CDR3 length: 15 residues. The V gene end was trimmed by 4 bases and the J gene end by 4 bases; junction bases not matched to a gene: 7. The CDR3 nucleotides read TGTGCCAGCAGCCCCCAAGGACAGGGGACCTATGGCTACACCTTC. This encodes CASSPQGQGTYGYTF.

As DNA, the CDR3 is TGCGCCAGCAGCCTCAGACTAGCGGCTGAGCAGTTCTTC. Amino acids: CASSLRLAAEQFF. V is TRBV4-1 and J is TRBJ2-1; 9 nucleotides line up with TRBD2. Germline CDR1 reads MGHRA; CDR2 reads YSYEKL. Trimming removed 4 bases from V and 9 bases from J; junction bases left unmatched: 4. This CDR3 contains 13 residues.

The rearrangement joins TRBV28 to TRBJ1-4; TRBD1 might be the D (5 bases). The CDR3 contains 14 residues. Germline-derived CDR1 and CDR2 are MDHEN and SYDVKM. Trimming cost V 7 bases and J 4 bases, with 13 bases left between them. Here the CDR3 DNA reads TGTGCCAGCAAGGGGCCTTTGGATAATGAAAAACTGTTTTTT. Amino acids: CASKGPLDNEKLFF.

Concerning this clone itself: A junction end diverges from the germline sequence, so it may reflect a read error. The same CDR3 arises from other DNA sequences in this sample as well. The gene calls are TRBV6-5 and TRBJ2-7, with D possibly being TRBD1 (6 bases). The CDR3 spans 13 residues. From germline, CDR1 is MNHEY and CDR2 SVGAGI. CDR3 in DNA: TGTGCTAGCAGTTACGGGGACAACTACGAGCAGTACTTC. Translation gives CASSYGDNYEQYF.

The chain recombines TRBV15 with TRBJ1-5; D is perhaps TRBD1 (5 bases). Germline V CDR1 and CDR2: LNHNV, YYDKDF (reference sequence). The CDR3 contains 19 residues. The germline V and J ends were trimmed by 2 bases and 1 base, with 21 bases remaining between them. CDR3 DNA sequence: TGTGCCACCAGCAGATCCACTCGGCTAAGGGGATCAAGCAATCAGCCCCAGCATTTT. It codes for CATSRSTRLRGSSNQPQHF.